This TCR beta chain is from a study of Graves' ophthalmopathy and Graves' hyperthyroidism. The study's findings and limits: Most thyroid-expanded clonotypes exceeding 0.001 frequency were also found in blood. Predictions made by the model for ophthalmopathy progression reached more than 55% sensitivity and less than 80% specificity.

Beta-chain TCR CDR3 regions were amplified from RNA transcripts. Second-round multiplex PCR came after first-round RT-PCR with HTBI primers. TCRdb processed the multiplex PCR reads anew with MiXCR; each CDR3 protein has one entry. The sample shows approximately 460,000 distinct CDR3 sequences, approximately 14% of them seen only once. Trimming cost V 4 bases and J 0 bases; bases outside gene matches: 1. In germline, CDR1 is SNHLY, CDR2 FYNNEI. CDR3 length: 15 amino acids. This clonotype was recorded at least ten times. What it recognizes is unknown. The receptor comes from a woman aged 25 to 39 with Graves' ophthalmopathy. The chain carries TRBV2 and TRBJ2-2; TRBD1 aligns across 8 bases. Sequences were obtained from blood. CDR3 amino acids: CASSGQGSNTGELFF. CDR3 nucleotides: TGTGCCAGCAGTGGACAGGGGTCGAACACCGGGGAGCTGTTTTTT.